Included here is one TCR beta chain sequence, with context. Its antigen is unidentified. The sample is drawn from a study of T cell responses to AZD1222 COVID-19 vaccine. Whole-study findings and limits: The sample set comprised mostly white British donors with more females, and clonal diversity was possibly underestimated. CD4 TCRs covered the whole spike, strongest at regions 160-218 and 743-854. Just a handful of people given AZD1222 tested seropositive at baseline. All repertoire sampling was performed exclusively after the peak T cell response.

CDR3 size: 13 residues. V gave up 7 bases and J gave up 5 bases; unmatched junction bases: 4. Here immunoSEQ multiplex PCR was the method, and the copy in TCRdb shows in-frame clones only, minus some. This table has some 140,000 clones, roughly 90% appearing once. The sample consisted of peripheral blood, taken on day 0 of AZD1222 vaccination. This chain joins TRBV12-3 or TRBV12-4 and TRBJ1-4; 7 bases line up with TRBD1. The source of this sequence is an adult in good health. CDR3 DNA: TGTGCCAGCACTAAGACAGGGAATGAAAAACTGTTTTTT. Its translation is CASTKTGNEKLFF.